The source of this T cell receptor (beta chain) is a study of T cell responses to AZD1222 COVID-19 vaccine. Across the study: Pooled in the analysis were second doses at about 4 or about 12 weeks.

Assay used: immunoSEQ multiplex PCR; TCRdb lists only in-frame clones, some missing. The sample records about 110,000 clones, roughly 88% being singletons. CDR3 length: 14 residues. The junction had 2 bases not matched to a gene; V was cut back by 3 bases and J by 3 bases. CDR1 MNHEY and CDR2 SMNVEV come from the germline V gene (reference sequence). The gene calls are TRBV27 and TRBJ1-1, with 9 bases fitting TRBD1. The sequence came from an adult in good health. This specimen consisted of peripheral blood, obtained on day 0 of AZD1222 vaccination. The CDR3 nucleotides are TGTGCCAGCAGTTTGGGACAGGGATACACTGAAGCTTTCTTT. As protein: CASSLGQGYTEAFF.